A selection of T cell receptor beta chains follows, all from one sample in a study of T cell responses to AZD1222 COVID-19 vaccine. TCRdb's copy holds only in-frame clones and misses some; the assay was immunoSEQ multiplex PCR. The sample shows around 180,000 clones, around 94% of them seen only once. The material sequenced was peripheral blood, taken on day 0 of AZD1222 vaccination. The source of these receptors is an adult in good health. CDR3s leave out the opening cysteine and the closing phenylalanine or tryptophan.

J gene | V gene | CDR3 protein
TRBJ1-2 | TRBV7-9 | ASSPGQAPAGYT
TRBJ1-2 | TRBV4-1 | ASGSGVLGFNYGYT
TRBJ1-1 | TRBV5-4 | ASRAGTGRTEAF
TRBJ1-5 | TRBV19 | ASSLRKTGRDGNQPQH
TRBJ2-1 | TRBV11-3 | ASSSRTGGNEQF
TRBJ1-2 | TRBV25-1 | ASKRTGSYGYT
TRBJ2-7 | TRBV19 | ASSGAGETLDSYEQY
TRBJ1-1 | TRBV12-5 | ASGFLPEGFGTEAF
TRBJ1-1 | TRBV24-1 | ATSAGGASAF
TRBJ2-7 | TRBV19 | ASSDFQERPYEQY
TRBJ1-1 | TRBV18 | ASSPAGRTEAF
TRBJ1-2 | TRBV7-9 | ASSLGGTTNYGYT
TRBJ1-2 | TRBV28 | ASSPGQGRIYGYT
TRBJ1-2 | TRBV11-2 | ASSLVSVNGYT
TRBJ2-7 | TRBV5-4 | ASSLGAGQSYEQY
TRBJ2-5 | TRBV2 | ASSEPGKETQY
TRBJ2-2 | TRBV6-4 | ASRSSGRKGGNTGELF
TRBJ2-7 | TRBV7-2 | ASSLGSGHEQY
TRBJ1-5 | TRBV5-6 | ASSFGTNQPQH
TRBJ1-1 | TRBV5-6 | ASSRDSNMGDTEAF
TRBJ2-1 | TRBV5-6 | ASAGWGGSSYNEQF
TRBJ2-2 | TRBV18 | ASSPGTSGNTGELF
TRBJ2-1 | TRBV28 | ASKVGGPHNEQF
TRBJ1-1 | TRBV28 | ASASGSNTEAF
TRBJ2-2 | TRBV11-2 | ASSLRHRDRGTRELF
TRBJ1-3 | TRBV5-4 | ASSPGEGGNTIY
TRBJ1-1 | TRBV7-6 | ASSFIEVRGGTEAF
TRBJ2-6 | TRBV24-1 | ATSDREGSSGANVLT
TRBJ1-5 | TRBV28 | ASRYSGQPQH
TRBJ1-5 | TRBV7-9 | ASSLPGTGSPQH
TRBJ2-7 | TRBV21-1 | ASSKAAGEGSYEQY
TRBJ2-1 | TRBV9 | ASSGPDRGTYNEQF
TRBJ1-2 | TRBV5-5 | ASSLGQGINYGYT